Listed below are T cell receptor beta chains from one sample, sequenced in a study of cytomegalovirus exposure and HLA in healthy donors. Using immunoSEQ multiplex PCR, the repertoire was profiled, and TCRdb retains in-frame clones only, with some absent. The table shows approximately 90,000 clones, with approximately 94% occurring only once. The sample comprised PBMCs. The source is a woman in her 30s in good health and CMV-seropositive. Both conserved end residues are part of each CDR3. Fields, in order: CDR3 protein, CDR3 DNA, clone size, J gene, D gene, V gene. A D gene is named only where the DNA matches it firmly. Clone size is shown for a subset of rows, as once, few, many or a class of expanded clone.

cdr3_aa: CAWSETGGHEQFF
cdr3_nt: TGTGCCTGGAGCGAGACGGGAGGTCATGAGCAGTTCTTC
clone_size: NA
j_call: TRBJ2-1
d_call: TRBD2
v_call: TRBV30

cdr3_aa: CASSLPLAGGETQYF
cdr3_nt: TGTGCCAGCAGCTTACCACTAGCGGGAGGGGAGACCCAGTACTTC
clone_size: NA
j_call: TRBJ2-5
d_call: TRBD2
v_call: TRBV5-5

cdr3_aa: CASSPAGSAETQYF
cdr3_nt: TGTGCCAGCTCACCTGCGGGATCAGCTGAGACCCAGTACTTC
clone_size: NA
j_call: TRBJ2-5
d_call: NA
v_call: TRBV18

cdr3_aa: CASSLAGQGGKEKLFF
cdr3_nt: TGTGCCAGCAGCTTGGCCGGACAGGGGGGGAAGGAAAAACTGTTTTTT
clone_size: once
j_call: TRBJ1-4
d_call: TRBD1
v_call: TRBV5-4

cdr3_aa: CAWTRQGWTGELFF
cdr3_nt: TGTGCCTGGACCAGACAGGGTTGGACCGGGGAGCTGTTTTTT
clone_size: NA
j_call: TRBJ2-2
d_call: TRBD1
v_call: TRBV30

cdr3_aa: CASSFSGHNQPQHF
cdr3_nt: TGTGCCAGCAGTTTCTCAGGGCATAATCAGCCCCAGCATTTT
clone_size: NA
j_call: TRBJ1-5
d_call: NA
v_call: TRBV27

cdr3_aa: CASSFVLGNTIYF
cdr3_nt: TGTGCCAGCAGTTTTGTACTTGGAAACACCATATATTTT
clone_size: NA
j_call: TRBJ1-3
d_call: NA
v_call: TRBV2

cdr3_aa: CAWSPGGTEQYF
cdr3_nt: TGTGCCTGGAGTCCAGGGGGCACCGAGCAGTACTTC
clone_size: NA
j_call: TRBJ2-7
d_call: TRBD1
v_call: TRBV30

cdr3_aa: CASSPQNGQGHEQYF
cdr3_nt: TGTGCCAGCTCACCACAGAATGGACAGGGCCACGAGCAGTACTTC
clone_size: NA
j_call: TRBJ2-7
d_call: TRBD1
v_call: TRBV18

cdr3_aa: CAISLEGLARAGELFF
cdr3_nt: TGTGCCATCAGTCTGGAGGGCCTAGCGCGGGCCGGGGAGCTGTTTTTT
clone_size: NA
j_call: TRBJ2-2
d_call: NA
v_call: TRBV10-3

cdr3_aa: CASSATLAGGSGELFF
cdr3_nt: TGTGCCAGCAGCGCCACACTAGCGGGAGGGTCCGGGGAGCTGTTTTTT
clone_size: NA
j_call: TRBJ2-2
d_call: TRBD2
v_call: TRBV7-2

cdr3_aa: CASSSRPTWNEQFF
cdr3_nt: TGCGCCAGCAGCTCCCGGCCGACTTGGAATGAGCAGTTCTTC
clone_size: NA
j_call: TRBJ2-1
d_call: NA
v_call: TRBV5-1

cdr3_aa: CASSIRRQGKTEAFF
cdr3_nt: TGTGCCAGCAGTATTCGTAGACAGGGGAAGACTGAAGCTTTCTTT
clone_size: NA
j_call: TRBJ1-1
d_call: TRBD1
v_call: TRBV28

cdr3_aa: CASSEAGGSEAFF
cdr3_nt: TGTGCCAGCAGTGAAGCAGGGGGTTCCGAAGCTTTCTTT
clone_size: NA
j_call: TRBJ1-1
d_call: NA
v_call: TRBV6-1

cdr3_aa: CASSVDRGSGNTIYF
cdr3_nt: TGTGCCAGCAGTGTGGACAGGGGCTCTGGAAACACCATATATTTT
clone_size: NA
j_call: TRBJ1-3
d_call: TRBD1
v_call: TRBV2

cdr3_aa: CASSRRSKDTDTQYF
cdr3_nt: TGTGCCAGCAGCCGAAGGAGCAAAGACACAGATACGCAGTATTTT
clone_size: NA
j_call: TRBJ2-3
d_call: NA
v_call: TRBV11-3

cdr3_aa: CASRSRGMAGELFF
cdr3_nt: TGTGCCAGCAGAAGCAGGGGGATGGCCGGGGAGCTGTTTTTT
clone_size: NA
j_call: TRBJ2-2
d_call: TRBD1
v_call: TRBV6-5

cdr3_aa: CASSSSTGNYGYTF
cdr3_nt: TGTGCCAGCAGCTCCTCGACAGGGAACTATGGCTACACCTTC
clone_size: NA
j_call: TRBJ1-2
d_call: TRBD1
v_call: TRBV7-2

cdr3_aa: CASSPRTVSLTGELFF
cdr3_nt: TGTGCCAGCAGCCCCAGGACAGTTTCCCTCACCGGGGAGCTGTTTTTT
clone_size: NA
j_call: TRBJ2-2
d_call: NA
v_call: TRBV28

cdr3_aa: CASSAQDRVAEAFF
cdr3_nt: TGTGCCAGCAGCGCCCAGGACAGGGTGGCTGAAGCTTTCTTT
clone_size: NA
j_call: TRBJ1-1
d_call: TRBD1
v_call: TRBV9

cdr3_aa: CASSIGVGSGFGSPSSYNEQFF
cdr3_nt: TGTGCCAGTAGTATAGGGGTCGGTAGCGGGTTCGGCTCACCTTCCTCCTACAATGAGCAGTTCTTC
clone_size: NA
j_call: TRBJ2-1
d_call: TRBD2
v_call: TRBV19

cdr3_aa: CASSSVGDWYEQYF
cdr3_nt: TGTGCCAGCAGCTCGGTGGGGGACTGGTACGAGCAGTACTTC
clone_size: NA
j_call: TRBJ2-7
d_call: NA
v_call: TRBV6-6

cdr3_aa: CASSEDTRMVFSYGYTF
cdr3_nt: TGTGCCAGCAGCGAGGACACACGAATGGTCTTTTCCTATGGCTACACCTTC
clone_size: NA
j_call: TRBJ1-2
d_call: NA
v_call: TRBV7-2

cdr3_aa: CASSPSGQGASGNTIYF
cdr3_nt: TGCGCCAGCAGCCCAAGCGGGCAGGGGGCGTCTGGAAACACCATATATTTT
clone_size: NA
j_call: TRBJ1-3
d_call: TRBD1
v_call: TRBV4-3

cdr3_aa: CASSLGRVGTGPEKLFF
cdr3_nt: TGTGCCAGCAGTTTAGGTCGTGTAGGGACAGGGCCTGAAAAACTGTTTTTT
clone_size: NA
j_call: TRBJ1-4
d_call: TRBD1
v_call: TRBV28

cdr3_aa: CASSEGAGARETQYF
cdr3_nt: TGCGCCAGCAGTGAGGGAGCGGGAGCCAGGGAGACCCAGTACTTC
clone_size: NA
j_call: TRBJ2-5
d_call: TRBD2
v_call: TRBV10-2

cdr3_aa: CASSPRAGGKQETQYF
cdr3_nt: TGTGCCAGCAGCCCTAGGGCGGGAGGGAAACAAGAGACCCAGTACTTC
clone_size: NA
j_call: TRBJ2-5
d_call: TRBD2
v_call: TRBV11-3

cdr3_aa: CASSSSGGTGELFF
cdr3_nt: TGTGCCAGCAGTTCTAGCGGAGGCACCGGGGAGCTGTTTTTT
clone_size: NA
j_call: TRBJ2-2
d_call: TRBD2
v_call: TRBV6-6

cdr3_aa: CASSLEASTTYEQYF
cdr3_nt: TGTGCCAGCAGCTTAGAGGCCAGCACCACCTACGAGCAGTACTTC
clone_size: NA
j_call: TRBJ2-7
d_call: NA
v_call: TRBV5-5

cdr3_aa: CASSQGLEHLVVEQYF
cdr3_nt: TGCGCCAGCAGCCAAGGTCTGGAGCATCTAGTTGTCGAGCAGTACTTC
clone_size: NA
j_call: TRBJ2-7
d_call: NA
v_call: TRBV4-3

cdr3_aa: CASSPRDRVAKNIQYF
cdr3_nt: TGTGCCAGCTCACCCAGAGACAGAGTAGCCAAAAACATTCAGTACTTC
clone_size: NA
j_call: TRBJ2-4
d_call: NA
v_call: TRBV18

cdr3_aa: CASSPTGTGRGYTF
cdr3_nt: TGTGCCAGCTCACCCACCGGGACAGGGAGAGGCTACACCTTC
clone_size: NA
j_call: TRBJ1-2
d_call: TRBD1
v_call: TRBV18

cdr3_aa: CSVESPTAGLYEQYF
cdr3_nt: TGCAGCGTTGAATCTCCGACTGCGGGCCTCTACGAGCAGTACTTC
clone_size: NA
j_call: TRBJ2-7
d_call: NA
v_call: TRBV29-1

cdr3_aa: CASSDRVPGEQYF
cdr3_nt: TGTGCCAGCAGTGACCGGGTTCCCGGCGAGCAGTACTTC
clone_size: NA
j_call: TRBJ2-7
d_call: NA
v_call: TRBV2

cdr3_aa: CASSQQETQYF
cdr3_nt: TGCGCCAGCAGCCAACAAGAGACCCAGTACTTC
clone_size: NA
j_call: TRBJ2-5
d_call: NA
v_call: TRBV5-1

cdr3_aa: CASSGPAGGGVYNEQFF
cdr3_nt: TGTGCCAGCAGCGGGCCGGCGGGGGGCGGGGTCTACAATGAGCAGTTCTTC
clone_size: NA
j_call: TRBJ2-1
d_call: TRBD2
v_call: TRBV9